The 20 T cell receptor beta chains presented below share a single source sample, sequenced in a study of T cells in women clearing cervical HPV infection. The data were produced by immunoSEQ multiplex PCR, yet TCRdb's version contains in-frame clones alone and is incomplete. The sample shows around 21,000 clones, and 5% to 6.5% sits with its ten largest clones. The source material was blood buffy coat. The receptors derive from a woman between 18 and 69 years old with a cervical HPV16 infection that either progressed to CIN3+ or cleared (not recorded which).

Concerning this clone: Read data end 3 residues before the CDR3 end; the end is taken from the germline J gene. This sequence joins TRBV18 and TRBJ2-7, with 7 bases matching TRBD1. Unmatched junction bases numbered 18, after V lost 4 bases and J lost 0 bases. This CDR3 is built from 19 residues. Germline CDR1 is KGHSH and CDR2 is LQKENI. The CDR3 loop reads CASSLSGTELQPSSYEQYF. Incomplete CDR3 DNA: TGTGCCAGCTCACTTTCCGGGACAGAGTTGCAGCCGAGCTCCTACGAG.

Details on this clone: The CDR3 end is not reached by the read, which stops 3 residues before it; the germline J gene fills it in. V and J are TRBV6-1 and TRBJ1-5; a weak D match, TRBD1 (6 bases). The CDR3 spans 15 residues. Germline V gives CDR1 MNHNS, CDR2 SASEGT. V lost 4 bases and J 2 bases, leaving 12 bases between the germline ends. The sequenced part of the CDR3 DNA is TGTGCCAGCAGTGCAGGGGCTAGTGGCAATCAGCCC. This encodes CASSAGASGNQP. The whole CDR3 reads CASSAGASGNQPQHF.

Note on this clone: The CDR3 extends 3 residues past the end of the read, so its final part is completed from the germline J gene. The chain recombines TRBV19 with TRBJ1-1; 8 positions match TRBD1. The CDR3 runs 15 residues. The germline CDR1 and CDR2 sequences are LNHDA and SQIVND (reference sequence). The V and J ends lost 5 bases and 0 bases, in that order; junction bases with no gene match: 5. The CDR3 DNA, read in part, is TGTGCCAGTAGTCCGGACAGGGCCATGAACACTGAA. This translates into CASSPDRAMNTE. The CDR3 in its entirety is CASSPDRAMNTEAFF.

As for this clone: The read ends 3 residues before the CDR3 terminus; that terminus is restored from the germline J gene. The rearrangement joins TRBV5-1 to TRBJ2-2, with D maybe TRBD1 (6 bases). The germline V gene encodes CDR1 SGHRS and CDR2 YFSETQ. Trimming removed 6 bases at V and 5 bases at J, with 14 bases between. This CDR3 has 14 amino acids. The CDR3 region is CASTKDRLTGELFF. The CDR3 bases that were read are TGCGCCAGCACGAAGGACAGACTGACCGGGGAG.

A word on this clone: Read data end 3 residues before the CDR3 end; the end is taken from the germline J gene. This rearrangement joins TRBV6-4 to TRBJ2-1; the match to TRBD2 covers 14 bases. Germline lookup yields CDR1 MRHNA and CDR2 SNTAGT. Trimming took 2 bases from V and 9 from J; bases not matched to a gene: 0. The CDR3 sequence is 14 residues long. The CDR3 DNA, read in part, is TGTGCCAGCAGTGACGGGACTAGCGGGAGTGAG. Translated, it gives CASSDGTSGSE. The entire CDR3 protein is CASSDGTSGSEQFF.

Turning to this clone: Read data end 3 residues before the CDR3 end; the end is taken from the germline J gene. The chain has TRBV5-4 and TRBJ2-3; perhaps TRBD2 as D (6 bases). The CDR3 covers 15 residues. Between the trimmed V and J ends, which lost 0 bases and 2 bases, there was a span of 10 bases. The germline gives CDR1 SGHNT, CDR2 YYREEE (reference sequence). CDR3 bases read: TGTGCCAGCAGCTTGGGCTTAGCGGACACAGATACG. Its translation: CASSLGLADTDT. The whole CDR3 protein is CASSLGLADTDTQYF.

Concerning this clone itself: The read ends 3 residues shy of where the CDR3 ends; the end is completed using the germline J gene. The J gene is TRBJ2-5, the V gene TRBV7-3; D gene uncertain. CDR1 and CDR2 (germline): SGHTA, FQGTGA. V was pared by 2 bases and J by 4 bases, with 11 bases between. The CDR3 runs to 14 residues. The DNA read from the CDR3 is TGTGCCAGCAGCTTAGCTCAGGATTCAGAGACC. Protein: CASSLAQDSET. The entire CDR3 is CASSLAQDSETQYF.

As to this clone: The read finishes 3 residues shy of the CDR3 end, and the germline J gene is used to complete it. V gene TRBV6-1 combines with J gene TRBJ2-7; a possible D gene is TRBD1 (5 bases). The CDR3 contains 14 residues. V was trimmed by 1 base and J by 3 bases, leaving 10 bases between them. In germline, CDR1 is MNHNS, CDR2 SASEGT. The CDR3 DNA, read in part, is TGTGCCAGCAGTGAAGGAGGCAGGGTCTACGAG. It encodes CASSEGGRVYE. In full, the CDR3 is CASSEGGRVYEQYF.

Remarks on this clone: The CDR3 end falls 3 residues outside the read, so it is completed with the germline J gene. The V and J genes are TRBV29-1 and TRBJ2-5; 9 bases match TRBD1. The V gene end was trimmed by 7 bases and the J gene end by 2 bases; junction bases not matched to a gene: 2. The CDR3 has 12 residues. Germline V lookup: CDR1 SQVTM, CDR2 ANQGSEA. The CDR3 sequence is CSAGQGQETQYF. The sequenced CDR3 bases are TGCAGCGCTGGACAGGGGCAAGAGACC.

With regard to this clone: Read coverage stops 3 residues before the CDR3 terminus; the germline J gene supplies the remainder. The J gene is TRBJ2-1, the V gene TRBV7-9, with 7 bases fitting TRBD2. Germline V gene lookup returns CDR1 SEHNR and CDR2 FQNEAQ (reference sequence). This CDR3 contains 15 residues. V lost 5 bases to trimming and J lost 4 bases; unmatched junction nucleotides: 8. CDR3 region: CASSLRLASYNEQFF. CDR3 bases read: TGTGCCAGCAGCCTCCGACTAGCTTCATACAATGAG. Full variable domain (outside the CDR3, taken from reference TRBV7-9 and TRBJ2-1): DTGVSQNPRHKITKRGQNVTFRCDPISEHNRLYWYRQTLGQGPEFLTYFQNEAQLEKSRLLSDRFSAERPKGSFSTLEIQRTEQGDSAMYLCASSLRLASYNEQFFGPGTRLTVL.

A note on this clone: Read data end 3 residues before the CDR3 end; the end is taken from the germline J gene. The rearrangement links TRBV19 to TRBJ1-6; 7 nucleotides align to TRBD1. The CDR3 covers 17 residues. Losses at the gene ends were 3 bases for V and 4 bases for J; bases not matched to a gene: 9. In germline, CDR1 is LNHDA, CDR2 SQIVND (reference sequence). The CDR3 spells CASSMPAGTVYNSPLHF. The CDR3 bases that were read are TGTGCCAGTAGTATGCCCGCCGGGACAGTATATAATTCACCC.

On this clone: Read sequence stops 3 residues before the CDR3 end, and the germline J gene provides the missing end. V usage is TRBV20-1 and J usage is TRBJ1-6, with 8 bases fitting TRBD1. Germline V gene data show CDR1 as DFQATT and CDR2 as SNEGSKA (reference sequence). The J segment lost 8 bases and the V segment lost 4 bases, leaving 4 bases of the junction unmatched. The CDR3 is 13 amino acids. The CDR3 DNA, read in part, is TGCAGTGCTATGGACAGGGCAGATTCACCC. Amino acids: CSAMDRADSP. The complete CDR3 protein is CSAMDRADSPLHF.

A remark on this clone: The read stops 3 residues short of the end of the CDR3; the missing end is completed from the germline J gene. The chain recombines TRBV2 with TRBJ2-1; TRBD2 matches 8 bases. Germline values: CDR1 SNHLY, CDR2 FYNNEI. Trimming at V came to 1 base and at J to 4 bases, leaving 6 bases not matched to a gene. The CDR3 is made up of 16 amino acids. CDR3 bases read: TGTGCCAGCAGTGAAGGTGGGCTAGCGGGTTACAATGAG. This codes for CASSEGGLAGYNE. In full, the CDR3 is CASSEGGLAGYNEQFF.

Remarks on this clone: The read falls 3 residues short of the CDR3 end, and the missing part is taken from the germline J gene. Other DNA sequences in this specimen translate into the identical CDR3. V gene TRBV20-1 combines with J gene TRBJ2-7; 9 bases agree with TRBD1. CDR3 length: 13 residues. The ends lost 5 bases at V and 2 bases at J; junction bases unmatched: 4. The germline V gene has CDR1 DFQATT and CDR2 SNEGSKA (reference sequence). CDR3 residues: CSAPGTGTYEQYF. Partial CDR3 DNA: TGCAGTGCTCCCGGGACAGGGACCTACGAG.

Concerning this clone: The read halts 3 residues ahead of the CDR3 end, with the missing end drawn from the germline J gene. This sequence joins TRBV5-1 and TRBJ1-2; TRBD1 might be the D (5 bases). The CDR3 runs to 16 residues. CDR1 and CDR2 (germline): SGHRS, YFSETQ. V was pared by 4 bases and J by 5 bases, with 21 bases between. The CDR3 protein is CASSHTRGGNIYGYTF. CDR3 DNA, as far as it was read: TGCGCCAGCAGCCATACCCGGGGGGGAAATATTTATGGC.

A word on this clone: The read terminates 3 residues before the CDR3 end, so the remaining end is supplied by the germline J gene. The chain employs TRBV20-1 and TRBJ1-1; D is uncertain. Trimming left V 5 bases short and J 1 base short, with 8 bases between. CDR1 and CDR2 (germline): DFQATT, SNEGSKA (reference sequence). This CDR3 has 12 residues. This CDR3 reads CSAARQNTEAFF. The covered CDR3 bases are TGCAGTGCTGCGCGACAGAACACTGAA.

By frequency, this clone registers medium-sized. The read falls 3 residues short of the CDR3 end, and the missing part is taken from the germline J gene. The chain couples TRBV7-7 to TRBJ2-5; 7 bases agree with TRBD1. V was clipped by 4 bases and J by 1 base; unmatched bases: 3. From germline, CDR1 is SSHAT and CDR2 FNYEAQ (reference sequence). This CDR3 is 14 amino acids long. The CDR3 protein is CASSSTGAQETQYF. The covered CDR3 bases are TGTGCCAGCAGCTCTACAGGGGCCCAAGAGACC.

To note about this clone: The CDR3 end is not reached by the read, which stops 3 residues before it; the germline J gene fills it in. The chain couples TRBV15 to TRBJ1-4, with D hard to call. The germline V gene encodes CDR1 LNHNV and CDR2 YYDKDF (reference sequence). V was cut by 5 bases and J by 5 bases, with 6 bases left in between. This CDR3 comprises 12 residues. CDR3 sequence: CATSPSNEKLFF. The sequenced CDR3 bases are TGTGCCACCAGCCCGAGCAATGAAAAA.

The CDR3 loop is CASSTLTGRGEKLFF. The DNA read from the CDR3 is TGTGCCAGCAGTACCTTGACAGGGCGGGGTGAAAAA. The V call is TRBV28, the J call TRBJ1-4; 7 bases line up with TRBD1. Sequencing ends 3 residues short of the CDR3 end; the germline J gene provides the rest. The germline gives CDR1 MDHEN, CDR2 SYDVKM. The CDR3 spans 15 residues. Losses at the gene ends were 5 bases for V and 7 bases for J; bases not matched to a gene: 10.

This CDR3 is CASSLLGGGETQYF. CDR3 bases read: TGCGCCAGCAGCTTGCTCGGGGGTGGAGAGACC. The chain combines TRBV5-1 with TRBJ2-5; D is perhaps TRBD2 (6 bases). The CDR3 extends 3 residues past the end of the read, so its final part is completed from the germline J gene. V lost 1 base and J lost 4, with 11 bases in between. Germline-derived CDR1 and CDR2 are SGHRS and YFSETQ. The CDR3 is 14 amino acids.